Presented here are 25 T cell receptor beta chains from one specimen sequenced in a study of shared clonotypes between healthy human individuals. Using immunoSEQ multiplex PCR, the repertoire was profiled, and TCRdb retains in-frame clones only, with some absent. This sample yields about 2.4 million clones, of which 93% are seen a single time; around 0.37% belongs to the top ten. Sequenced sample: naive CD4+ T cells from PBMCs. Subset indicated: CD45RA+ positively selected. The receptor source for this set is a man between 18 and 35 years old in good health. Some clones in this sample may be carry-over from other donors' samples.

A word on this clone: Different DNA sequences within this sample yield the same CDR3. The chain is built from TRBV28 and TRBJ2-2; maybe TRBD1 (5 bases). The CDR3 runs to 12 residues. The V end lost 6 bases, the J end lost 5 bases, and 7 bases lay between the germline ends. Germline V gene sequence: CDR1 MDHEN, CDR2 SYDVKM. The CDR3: CASSRVTGELFF. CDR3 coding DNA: TGTGCCAGCAGCAGGGTTACCGGGGAGCTGTTTTTT.

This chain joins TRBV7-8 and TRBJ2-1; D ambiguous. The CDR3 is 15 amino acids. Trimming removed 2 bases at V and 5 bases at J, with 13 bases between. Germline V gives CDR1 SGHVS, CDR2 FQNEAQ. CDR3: CASSLTALGNNEQFF. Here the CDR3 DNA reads TGTGCCAGCAGCTTAACAGCACTTGGAAACAATGAGCAGTTCTTC.

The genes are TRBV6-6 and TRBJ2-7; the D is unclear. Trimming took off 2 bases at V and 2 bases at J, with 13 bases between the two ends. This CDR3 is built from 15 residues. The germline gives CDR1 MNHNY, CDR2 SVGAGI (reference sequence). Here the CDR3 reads CASSYPPDGTYEQYF. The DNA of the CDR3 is TGTGCCAGCAGTTACCCACCCGACGGAACCTACGAGCAGTACTTC.

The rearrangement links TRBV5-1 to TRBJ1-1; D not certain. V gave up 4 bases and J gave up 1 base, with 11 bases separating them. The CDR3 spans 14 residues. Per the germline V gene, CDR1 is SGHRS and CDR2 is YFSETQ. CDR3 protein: CASSPLAQNTEAFF. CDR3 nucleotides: TGCGCCAGCAGCCCACTGGCCCAGAACACTGAAGCTTTCTTT. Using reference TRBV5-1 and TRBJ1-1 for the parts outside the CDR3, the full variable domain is KAGVTQTPRYLIKTRGQQVTLSCSPISGHRSVSWYQQTPGQGLQFLFEYFSETQRNKGNFPGRFSGRQFSNSRSEMNVSTLELGDSALYLCASSPLAQNTEAFFGQGTRLTVV.

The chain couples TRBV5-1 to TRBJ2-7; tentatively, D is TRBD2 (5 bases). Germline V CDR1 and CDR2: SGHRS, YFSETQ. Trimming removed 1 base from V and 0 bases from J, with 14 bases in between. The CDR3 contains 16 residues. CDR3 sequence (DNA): TGCGCCAGCAGCTTGTCGGGAACGGTAAGCTCCTACGAGCAGTACTTC. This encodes CASSLSGTVSSYEQYF.

CDR3 nucleotides: TGTGCCAGCAGCTTAGTAGGGGACAGGGTAGACTATGGCTACACCTTC. This sequence encodes CASSLVGDRVDYGYTF. The genes are TRBV7-8 and TRBJ1-2, with 9 bases matching TRBD1. The V and J ends lost 1 base and 3 bases, in that order; junction bases with no gene match: 6. Looked up from germline, CDR1 is SGHVS and CDR2 is FQNEAQ. The CDR3 consists of 16 residues.

CDR3 sequence: CASSPPFQSSSSYNEQFF. In DNA, the CDR3 is TGTGCCAGCTCACCGCCCTTCCAGAGTTCAAGCTCCTACAATGAGCAGTTCTTC. The chain carries TRBV18 and TRBJ2-1; D unclear. Germline V gives CDR1 KGHSH, CDR2 LQKENI. The V end was cut by 3 bases, the J end by 0 bases, with 18 bases between. The CDR3 is 18 amino acids.

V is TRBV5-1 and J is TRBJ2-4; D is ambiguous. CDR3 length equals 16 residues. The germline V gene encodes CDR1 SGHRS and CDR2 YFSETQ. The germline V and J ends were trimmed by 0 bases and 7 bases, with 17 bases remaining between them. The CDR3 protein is CASSLAPSSPYNIQYF. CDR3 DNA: TGCGCCAGCAGCTTGGCCCCTTCGAGCCCTTACAACATTCAGTACTTC.

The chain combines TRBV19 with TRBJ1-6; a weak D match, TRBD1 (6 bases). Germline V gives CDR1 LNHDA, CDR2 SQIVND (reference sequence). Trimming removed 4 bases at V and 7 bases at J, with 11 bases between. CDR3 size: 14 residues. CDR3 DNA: TGTGCCAGTAGTAGGGGGCAGGAGAATTCACCCCTCCACTTT. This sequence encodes CASSRGQENSPLHF. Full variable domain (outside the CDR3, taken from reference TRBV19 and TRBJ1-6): DGGITQSPKYLFRKEGQNVTLSCEQNLNHDAMYWYRQDPGQGLRLIYYSQIVNDFQKGDIAEGYSVSREKKESFPLTVTSAQKNPTAFYLCASSRGQENSPLHFGNGTRLTVT.

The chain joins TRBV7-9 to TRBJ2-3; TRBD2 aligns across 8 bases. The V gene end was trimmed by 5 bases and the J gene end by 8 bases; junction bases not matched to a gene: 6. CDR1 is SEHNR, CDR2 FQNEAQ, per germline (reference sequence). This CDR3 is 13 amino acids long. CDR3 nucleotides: TGTGCCAGCAGCCCCGGGGCGGGAGGTACGCAGTATTTT. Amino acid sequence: CASSPGAGGTQYF.

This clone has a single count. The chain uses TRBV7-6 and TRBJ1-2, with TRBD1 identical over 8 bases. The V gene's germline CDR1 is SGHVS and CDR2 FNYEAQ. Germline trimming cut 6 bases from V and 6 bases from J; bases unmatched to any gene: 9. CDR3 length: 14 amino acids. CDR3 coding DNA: TGTGCCAGCAGTTTAACAGGGGGAGAGCATGGCTACACCTTC. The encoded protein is CASSLTGGEHGYTF.

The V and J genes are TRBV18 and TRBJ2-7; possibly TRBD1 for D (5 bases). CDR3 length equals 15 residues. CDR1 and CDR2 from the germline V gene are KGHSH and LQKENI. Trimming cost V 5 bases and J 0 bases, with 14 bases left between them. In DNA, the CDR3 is TGTGCCAGCTCAGGGGCCGGAAAGAGCTCCTACGAGCAGTACTTC. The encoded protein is CASSGAGKSSYEQYF.

CDR3 bases: TGTGCCAGCAGCTTCGCGGGGGTGCCGACCTACGAGCAGTACTTC. Translated, it gives CASSFAGVPTYEQYF. This chain uses TRBV5-5 with TRBJ2-7; 7 nucleotides line up with TRBD2. V lost 2 bases, J lost 2 bases, and 7 bases stayed unmatched. The germline CDR1 and CDR2 sequences are SGHKS and YYEKEE (reference sequence). The CDR3 covers 15 residues.

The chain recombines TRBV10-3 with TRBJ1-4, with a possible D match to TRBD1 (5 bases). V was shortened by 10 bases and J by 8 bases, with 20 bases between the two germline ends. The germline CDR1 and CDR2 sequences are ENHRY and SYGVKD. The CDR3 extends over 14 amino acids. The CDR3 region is CASSPGAGREKLFF. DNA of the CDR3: TGTGCCAGTTCCCCCGGGGCCGGTAGGGAAAAACTGTTTTTT.

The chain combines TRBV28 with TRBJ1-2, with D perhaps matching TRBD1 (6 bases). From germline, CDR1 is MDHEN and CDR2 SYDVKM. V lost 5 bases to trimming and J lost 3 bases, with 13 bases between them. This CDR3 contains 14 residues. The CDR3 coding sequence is TGTGCCAGCAGTACAACGGGGACATACTATGGCTACACCTTC. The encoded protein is CASSTTGTYYGYTF.

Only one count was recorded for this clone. Here the CDR3 DNA reads TGTGCCAGTAGTATGTCTGGGACTAGGAATGAGCAGTTCTTC. This codes for CASSMSGTRNEQFF. The V gene is TRBV19, the J gene TRBJ2-1, with 8 bases lining up with TRBD2. The germline V gene has CDR1 LNHDA and CDR2 SQIVND (reference sequence). This CDR3 has 14 amino acids. V was pared by 3 bases and J by 7 bases, with 5 bases of the junction left unmatched.

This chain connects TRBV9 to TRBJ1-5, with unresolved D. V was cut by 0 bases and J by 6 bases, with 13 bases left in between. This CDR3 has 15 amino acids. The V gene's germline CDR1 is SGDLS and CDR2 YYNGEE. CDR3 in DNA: TGTGCCAGCAGCGTAGAGCTGGGGTCCCCTCAGCCCCAGCATTTT. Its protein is CASSVELGSPQPQHF. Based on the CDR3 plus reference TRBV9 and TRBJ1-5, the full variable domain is DSGVTQTPKHLITATGQRVTLRCSPRSGDLSVYWYQQSLDQGLQFLIQYYNGEERAKGNILERFSAQQFPDLHSELNLSSLELGDSALYFCASSVELGSPQPQHFGDGTRLSIL.

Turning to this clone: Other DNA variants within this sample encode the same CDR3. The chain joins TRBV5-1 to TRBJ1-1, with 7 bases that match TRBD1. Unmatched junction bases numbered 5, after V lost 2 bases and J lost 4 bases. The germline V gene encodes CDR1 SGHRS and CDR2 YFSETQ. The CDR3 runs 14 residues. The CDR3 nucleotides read TGCGCCAGCAGCTTATCAGGGGGGTCCACTGAAGCTTTCTTT. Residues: CASSLSGGSTEAFF.

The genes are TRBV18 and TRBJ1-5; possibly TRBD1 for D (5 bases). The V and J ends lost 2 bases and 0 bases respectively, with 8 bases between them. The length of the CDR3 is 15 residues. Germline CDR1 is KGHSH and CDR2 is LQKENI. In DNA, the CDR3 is TGTGCCAGCTCACCAGGACACCTTAGCAATCAGCCCCAGCATTTT. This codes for CASSPGHLSNQPQHF.

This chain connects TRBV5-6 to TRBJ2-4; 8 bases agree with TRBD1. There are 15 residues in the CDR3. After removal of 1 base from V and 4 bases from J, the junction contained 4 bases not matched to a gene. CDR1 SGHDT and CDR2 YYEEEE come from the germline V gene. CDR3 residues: CASSLWWTGKNIQYF. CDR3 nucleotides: TGTGCCAGCAGCTTGTGGTGGACAGGGAAAAACATTCAGTACTTC. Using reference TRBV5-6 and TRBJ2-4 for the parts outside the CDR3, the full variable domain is DAGVTQSPTHLIKTRGQQVTLRCSPKSGHDTVSWYQQALGQGPQFIFQYYEEEERQRGNFPDRFSGHQFPNYSSELNVNALLLGDSALYLCASSLWWTGKNIQYFGAGTRLSVL.

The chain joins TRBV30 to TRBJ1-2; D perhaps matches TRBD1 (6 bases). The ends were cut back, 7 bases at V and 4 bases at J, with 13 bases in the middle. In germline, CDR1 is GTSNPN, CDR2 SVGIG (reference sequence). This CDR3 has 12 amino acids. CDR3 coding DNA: TGTGCCTCCCCTGGACAGTTCTATGGCTACACCTTC. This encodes CASPGQFYGYTF.

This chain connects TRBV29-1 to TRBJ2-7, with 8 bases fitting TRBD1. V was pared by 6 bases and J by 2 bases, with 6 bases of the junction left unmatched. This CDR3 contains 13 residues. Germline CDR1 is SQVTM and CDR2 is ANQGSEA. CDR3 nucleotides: TGCAGCGTAACCGGGACAGGAACCTACGAGCAGTACTTC. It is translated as CSVTGTGTYEQYF.

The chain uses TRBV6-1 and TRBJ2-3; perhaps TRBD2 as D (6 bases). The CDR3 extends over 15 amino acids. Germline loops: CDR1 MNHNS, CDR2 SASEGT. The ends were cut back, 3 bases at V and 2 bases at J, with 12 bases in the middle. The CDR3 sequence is CASSDRGRDTDTQYF. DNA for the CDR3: TGTGCCAGCAGTGATCGGGGGAGAGACACAGATACGCAGTATTTT.

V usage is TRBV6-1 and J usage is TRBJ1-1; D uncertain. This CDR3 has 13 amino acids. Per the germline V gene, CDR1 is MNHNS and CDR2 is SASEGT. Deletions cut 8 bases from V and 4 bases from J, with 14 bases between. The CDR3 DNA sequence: TGTGCCAGCCTCCCGATGATGCGCACTGAAGCTTTCTTT. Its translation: CASLPMMRTEAFF.

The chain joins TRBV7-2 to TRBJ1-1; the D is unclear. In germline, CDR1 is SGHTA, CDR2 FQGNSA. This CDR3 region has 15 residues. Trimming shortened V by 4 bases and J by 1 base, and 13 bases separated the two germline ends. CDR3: CASSSIPGENTEAFF. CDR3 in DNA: TGTGCCAGCAGCTCCATCCCGGGAGAGAACACTGAAGCTTTCTTT.